The 18 T cell receptor beta chains reported below all come from one sample, sequenced in a study of T cells in Graves' hyperthyroidism and ophthalmopathy. Using RNA transcripts as the source, TCR beta CDR3 regions were amplified. A first-round RT-PCR of the TCR CDR3 used the HTBI primer set. TCRdb fed the multiplex PCR reads into MiXCR, producing one record per CDR3 protein. Of some 350,000 distinct CDR3 sequences in the sample, less than 20% were seen once. Sequenced: blood. These receptors originate from a woman younger than 30 with Graves' hyperthyroidism that later progressed to Graves' ophthalmopathy.

The rearrangement uses TRBV20-1 and TRBJ1-5; 9 bases map to TRBD1. V was clipped by 7 bases and J by 9 bases; unmatched bases: 10. From germline, CDR1 is DFQATT and CDR2 SNEGSKA (reference sequence). There are 13 residues in the CDR3. The DNA for the CDR3 is TGCAGTGTAGCGGGGACAGGGAAGATGCCCCAGCATTTT. This codes for CSVAGTGKMPQHF.

The chain has TRBV4-3 and TRBJ2-2, with D maybe TRBD2 (5 bases). Germline V gene sequence: CDR1 LGHNA, CDR2 YSLEER. The CDR3 sequence is 16 residues long. Trimming shortened V by 2 bases and J by 6 bases, and 16 bases separated the two germline ends. The CDR3 region has the DNA TGCGCCAGCAGCCAACAACTAGTTGCGTGGGCCGGGGAGCTGTTTTTT. This translates into CASSQQLVAWAGELFF.

The rearrangement uses TRBV15 and TRBJ2-5; no clear D. The V and J ends lost 1 base and 0 bases respectively, with 6 bases between them. CDR1 and CDR2 from the germline V gene are LNHNV and YYDKDF (reference sequence). The CDR3 consists of 14 residues. The CDR3, as DNA: TGTGCCACCAGCAGAGCACAGTACCAAGAGACCCAGTACTTC. Translation: CATSRAQYQETQYF.

The chain combines TRBV7-2 with TRBJ2-7; perhaps TRBD1 as D (6 bases). Germline-derived CDR1 and CDR2 are SGHTA and FQGNSA. The CDR3 covers 15 residues. The V gene lost 0 bases and the J gene lost 2 bases, with 11 bases spanning the gap. CDR3 coding DNA: TGTGCCAGCAGCTTAGCTGGTCAGGGGCCCTACGAGCAGTACTTC. It translates to CASSLAGQGPYEQYF.

In this sample, this clonotype turned up many times. The chain employs TRBV7-2 and TRBJ1-3, with D uncertain. CDR3 size: 12 residues. Germline V gene lookup returns CDR1 SGHTA and CDR2 FQGNSA. V was trimmed by 1 base and J by 11 bases, leaving 9 bases between them. The CDR3 sequence is CASSLGTLPIYF. In DNA, the CDR3 is TGTGCCAGCAGCTTAGGGACCCTCCCCATATATTTT.

In this sample, this clonotype turned up many times. The rearrangement uses TRBV3-2 and TRBJ1-5; the D segment call TRBD1 is taken from the table without a DNA check. TRBV3-2 is a listed pseudogene. CDR3 length: 17 residues. The CDR3 spells CASSQERDRRSNQPQHF. CDR3 nucleotides: TGTGCCAGCAGCCAGGAACGGGACAGGCGTAGCAATCAGCCCCAGCATTTT.

J is TRBJ1-1 and V is TRBV20-1; no clear D. The V end lost 4 bases, the J end lost 1 base, and 13 bases lay between the germline ends. The CDR3 is 14 residues long. Germline CDR1 is DFQATT and CDR2 is SNEGSKA (reference sequence). CDR3 bases: TGCAGTGCTATCCATAGATCCTGGAACACTGAAGCTTTCTTT. This codes for CSAIHRSWNTEAFF.

This clonotype was recorded at least ten times. The V call is TRBV28, the J call TRBJ2-7, with TRBD1 matching 9 bases. The trim removed 6 bases at V and 0 bases at J, leaving 6 bases unmatched. Germline V CDR1 and CDR2: MDHEN, SYDVKM. This CDR3 contains 15 residues. CDR3 sequence reads: CASSPDRGRSYEQYF. CDR3 DNA: TGTGCCAGCAGCCCGGACAGGGGCCGCTCCTACGAGCAGTACTTC.

This clonotype was observed a few times. This chain joins TRBV10-2 and TRBJ1-1, with TRBD1 identical over 8 bases. CDR3 size: 13 residues. V dropped 6 bases and J dropped 3; count of bases not matched to a gene: 3. From germline, CDR1 is WSHSY and CDR2 SAAADI. DNA for the CDR3: TGCGCCAGCAGGGACAGGGCCCACACTGAAGCTTTCTTT. It yields the protein CASRDRAHTEAFF.

This clonotype was observed a few times. This sequence joins TRBV24-1 and TRBJ2-3; no definite D call. The CDR3 totals 12 residues. CDR1 and CDR2 (germline): KGHDR, SFDVKD. Trimming removed 5 bases from V and 2 bases from J, with 4 bases in between. In DNA, the CDR3 is TGTGCCACCAGTGGGTACACAGATACGCAGTATTTT. Protein: CATSGYTDTQYF.

The table lists this clonotype with many counts. This rearrangement joins TRBV10-3 to TRBJ2-5; D is uncertain. V lost 0 bases and J lost 4, with 6 bases in between. Germline values: CDR1 ENHRY, CDR2 SYGVKD. The CDR3 is 13 residues long. The CDR3 DNA is TGTGCCATCAGTGAGTCTTCGATAGAGACCCAGTACTTC. It is translated as CAISESSIETQYF.

At least ten counts were recorded for this clonotype. This chain links TRBV6-1 with TRBJ2-1, with 11 bases fitting TRBD2. Germline V lookup: CDR1 MNHNS, CDR2 SASEGT. Trimming took 6 bases from V and 7 from J; bases not matched to a gene: 5. The CDR3 has 14 residues. The CDR3: CASRGLAVLNEQFF. The CDR3 bases are TGTGCCAGCAGGGGACTAGCGGTTCTAAATGAGCAGTTCTTC.

The V call is TRBV5-6, the J call TRBJ2-5, with D possibly TRBD1 on 6 matching bases. The ends were cut back, 2 bases at V and 1 base at J, with 9 bases in the middle. The CDR3 contains 14 residues. The germline V gene has CDR1 SGHDT and CDR2 YYEEEE. The CDR3 loop reads CASSFGQSQETQYF. CDR3 DNA sequence: TGTGCCAGCAGCTTCGGACAGTCCCAAGAGACCCAGTACTTC. The whole variable domain, filled in from reference TRBV5-6 and TRBJ2-5, reads DAGVTQSPTHLIKTRGQQVTLRCSPKSGHDTVSWYQQALGQGPQFIFQYYEEEERQRGNFPDRFSGHQFPNYSSELNVNALLLGDSALYLCASSFGQSQETQYFGPGTRLLVL.

In this sample, this clonotype turned up many times. This chain links TRBV13 with TRBJ2-1; TRBD2 aligns across 11 bases. This CDR3 is built from 15 residues. Per germline, CDR1 PRHDT and CDR2 FYEKMQ (reference sequence). Trimming cost V 5 bases and J 7 bases; bases outside gene matches: 7. Written as DNA, the CDR3 is TGTGCCAGCAGCGGTCGGATAGCGGGAGGGAATGAGCAGTTCTTC. The encoded protein is CASSGRIAGGNEQFF.

This clonotype was found many times. The chain is built from TRBV3-1 and TRBJ2-1, with TRBD2 identical over 7 bases. J lost 4 bases, V lost 2 bases, and 5 bases had no gene match. The CDR3 is 15 amino acids. Germline V gene sequence: CDR1 LGHDT, CDR2 YNNKEL (reference sequence). The CDR3 DNA reads TGTGCCAGCAGCCAATTTCTAGCGGAATACAATGAGCAGTTCTTC. Encoded protein: CASSQFLAEYNEQFF.

This clonotype turned up a few times. The chain couples TRBV5-1 to TRBJ2-3; D call uncertain. Trimming shortened V by 2 bases and J by 3 bases, and 7 bases separated the two germline ends. Germline CDR1 is SGHRS and CDR2 is YFSETQ. This CDR3 comprises 13 residues. The CDR3: CASSFPKTDTQYF. Here the CDR3 DNA reads TGCGCCAGCAGCTTCCCCAAGACAGATACGCAGTATTTT.

This clonotype was recorded at least ten times. The chain couples TRBV27 to TRBJ2-3, with 9 bases aligning to TRBD2. The V gene's germline CDR1 is MNHEY and CDR2 SMNVEV (reference sequence). V shed 5 bases and J 4 bases; nucleotides not matched to a gene: 4. This CDR3 has 14 amino acids. The CDR3 region has the DNA TGTGCCAGCAGTCCCGGGACTAGCTCAGATACGCAGTATTTT. Protein product: CASSPGTSSDTQYF.

The J gene is TRBJ1-2, the V gene TRBV27; unclear D gene. The CDR3 is 13 residues long. Germline V gene data show CDR1 as MNHEY and CDR2 as SMNVEV (reference sequence). The germline V and J ends were trimmed by 3 bases and 6 bases, with 11 bases remaining between them. DNA of the CDR3: TGTGCCAGCAGTTTGAGAATCGCCGATGGCTACACCTTC. Its translation: CASSLRIADGYTF.